These 23 T cell receptor beta chains were sequenced from one sample in a study of T cells in Graves' hyperthyroidism and ophthalmopathy (dated by TCRdb to about 2019). The library came from multiplex PCR. Sequencer: Illumina HiSeq 2000. TCR beta CDR3 regions were amplified from RNA transcripts. A first-round RT-PCR of the TCR CDR3 used the HTBI primer set with the Qiagen OneStep RT-PCR kit. Using fastp at Q25 and MiXCR, TCRdb reprocessed the public reads and kept productive beta chains. Identical CDR3 proteins give one entry, which carries the most common genes and DNA. The sample profile shows roughly 250,000 distinct CDR3 sequences; roughly 22% of them were found once. The top ten hold roughly 60% of the sample. The sample comprised blood. Every receptor here comes from a man younger than 45 with Graves' ophthalmopathy.

The rearrangement joins TRBV18 to TRBJ2-2; D uncertain. Per germline, CDR1 KGHSH and CDR2 LQKENI. V was pared by 3 bases and J by 7 bases, with 18 bases between. The CDR3 is 16 amino acids. The chain's CDR3 is CASSPSRSGLHGELFF. In DNA form, the CDR3 reads TGTGCCAGCTCACCGAGTAGGTCCGGGCTACACGGGGAGCTGTTTTTT.

This clonotype was detected a few times. The CDR3 DNA is TGTGCCAGTACCATATCGGGGACGGGTGGCTATAATTCACCCCTCCACTTT. Translating it yields CASTISGTGGYNSPLHF. The rearrangement uses TRBV19 and TRBJ1-6, with D maybe TRBD1 (5 bases). The germline gives CDR1 LNHDA, CDR2 SQIVND (reference sequence). The V gene lost 7 bases and the J gene lost 3 bases, with 19 bases spanning the gap. The CDR3 contains 17 residues. Full variable domain (outside the CDR3, taken from reference TRBV19 and TRBJ1-6): DGGITQSPKYLFRKEGQNVTLSCEQNLNHDAMYWYRQDPGQGLRLIYYSQIVNDFQKGDIAEGYSVSREKKESFPLTVTSAQKNPTAFYLCASTISGTGGYNSPLHFGNGTRLTVT.

The chain has TRBV2 and TRBJ1-6; the D gene is possibly TRBD1 (5 bases). V lost 3 bases to trimming and J lost 9 bases, with 18 bases between them. Per germline, CDR1 SNHLY and CDR2 FYNNEI. CDR3 length: 16 amino acids. The CDR3 nucleotides read TGTGCCAGCAGTGATCCGGGACCGGCGGTGGTTTCACCCCTCCACTTT. Amino acids: CASSDPGPAVVSPLHF. The full variable domain, its missing parts supplied by reference TRBV2 and TRBJ1-6, is EPEVTQTPSHQVTQMGQEVILRCVPISNHLYFYWYRQILGQKVEFLVSFYNNEISEKSEIFDDQFSVERPDGSNFTLKIRSTKLEDSAMYFCASSDPGPAVVSPLHFGNGTRLTVT.

This chain connects TRBV7-9 to TRBJ2-7; no clear D gene. V lost 3 bases and J 1 base, leaving 13 bases between the germline ends. Germline V gene sequence: CDR1 SEHNR, CDR2 FQNEAQ (reference sequence). CDR3 length: 15 amino acids. Here the CDR3 reads CASSFEIISSYEQYF. DNA for the CDR3: TGTGCCAGCAGCTTCGAAATTATTTCTTCCTACGAGCAGTACTTC.

The chain couples TRBV2 to TRBJ2-7; 8 bases line up with TRBD2. The germline V gene encodes CDR1 SNHLY and CDR2 FYNNEI. The junction had 2 bases not matched to a gene; V was cut back by 4 bases and J by 3 bases. There are 13 residues in the CDR3. The CDR3 loop is CASSVTSGYEQYF. The CDR3 DNA is TGTGCCAGCAGTGTTACTAGCGGCTACGAGCAGTACTTC.

CDR3 coding DNA: TGTGCCAGCAGTTACGGCGCGAGGAGCAATCAGCCCCAGCATTTT. Protein sequence: CASSYGARSNQPQHF. The rearrangement uses TRBV6-9 and TRBJ1-5; D gene ambiguous. V shed 3 bases and J shed 1 base, with 10 bases lying between them. Germline V CDR1 and CDR2: MNHGY, SVAAGI. This CDR3 is 15 amino acids long.

Remarks on this clonotype: A read error may explain this, as a much larger clone is one base away. CDR3 coding DNA: TGTGCCAGCAGCGCCCGACACCCGTACCAAGAGACCCAGTACTTC. This translates into CASSARHPYQETQYF. The V and J genes are TRBV7-6 and TRBJ2-5, with no clear D. In germline, CDR1 is SGHVS, CDR2 FNYEAQ. The V gene lost 5 bases and the J gene lost 0 bases, with 13 bases spanning the gap. CDR3 length: 15 amino acids.

The chain carries TRBV11-2 and TRBJ2-3; 11 bases are a match to TRBD2. The CDR3 runs to 16 residues. In germline, CDR1 is SGHAT, CDR2 FQNNGV. J lost 0 bases, V lost 4 bases, and 3 bases had no gene match. The CDR3, as DNA: TGTGCCAGCAGCTCCACTAGCGGGAGCAGCACAGATACGCAGTATTTT. Encoded protein: CASSSTSGSSTDTQYF.

The genes are TRBV19 and TRBJ1-6; 7 bases match TRBD1. The CDR3 runs 16 residues. CDR1 and CDR2 (germline): LNHDA, SQIVND (reference sequence). V shed 3 bases, J shed 7 bases, and the junction held 9 bases outside the gene matches. The CDR3 DNA reads TGTGCCAGTAGTATGGGTGGACAGGTCGGGAATTCACCCCTCCACTTT. Translated, it gives CASSMGGQVGNSPLHF.

This clonotype came up a few times. The chain carries TRBV20-1 and TRBJ1-2; D gene unclear. Trimming removed 6 bases from V and 4 bases from J, with 21 bases in between. CDR3 length: 15 residues. CDR1 and CDR2 (germline): DFQATT, SNEGSKA (reference sequence). The CDR3 DNA follows: TGCAGTGCGGGAGGTGAAGGGAATTCACTCTATGGCTACACCTTC. This codes for CSAGGEGNSLYGYTF.

There are a few counts of this clonotype. The chain couples TRBV28 to TRBJ1-3; weak D call: TRBD1 (5 bases). V was shortened by 4 bases and J by 9 bases, with 7 bases between the two germline ends. This CDR3 spans 11 amino acids. From germline, CDR1 is MDHEN and CDR2 SYDVKM. The CDR3 protein is CASSSGGTIYF. In DNA, the CDR3 is TGTGCCAGCAGTTCCGGGGGCACCATATATTTT.

This sequence joins TRBV20-1 and TRBJ1-3, with D tentatively TRBD1 (5 bases). V dropped 1 base and J dropped 3 bases, with 13 bases sitting between them. The germline CDR1 and CDR2 sequences are DFQATT and SNEGSKA (reference sequence). This CDR3 has 15 residues. In nucleotides, the CDR3 is TGCAGTGCTAGAGGGAACCGGGACGGTGGAAACACCATATATTTT. It yields the protein CSARGNRDGGNTIYF.

The V call is TRBV11-2, the J call TRBJ2-6; D is undetermined. V shed 1 base and J shed 0 bases, with 10 bases lying between them. This CDR3 region has 17 residues. Germline CDR1 SGHAT, CDR2 FQNNGV. The CDR3 protein is CASSLVGSFSGANVLTF. The CDR3 DNA reads TGTGCCAGCAGCTTAGTGGGGTCATTCTCTGGGGCCAACGTCCTGACTTTC.

J is TRBJ1-2 and V is TRBV6-1, with TRBD1 matching 8 bases. V lost 7 bases and J lost 8; bases outside the gene matches: 6. CDR3 length: 12 residues. From germline, CDR1 is MNHNS and CDR2 SASEGT. The CDR3 DNA reads as TGTGCCAGCATCCCTGACAGGGGAGGCTACACCTTC. Its translation: CASIPDRGGYTF.

The chain couples TRBV6-2 or TRBV6-3 to TRBJ1-1, with D uncertain. Germline values: CDR1 MNHEY, CDR2 SVGEGT. This CDR3 region has 15 residues. Trimming pared 8 bases from V and 0 bases from J, leaving 16 bases between. DNA of the CDR3: TGTGCCAGCGTGTACGCCTTTCAGATGAACACTGAAGCTTTCTTT. Its translation: CASVYAFQMNTEAFF.

The rearrangement joins TRBV11-2 to TRBJ2-1, with 8 positions matching TRBD1. Germline V lookup: CDR1 SGHAT, CDR2 FQNNGV. The CDR3 has 15 residues. J lost 7 bases, V lost 4 bases, and 9 bases had no gene match. For the CDR3, the DNA is TGTGCCAGCAGCTCCGACAGGGGCCCTTGGAATGAGCAGTTCTTC. It yields the protein CASSSDRGPWNEQFF.

There are a few counts of this clonotype. The V gene is TRBV6-1, the J gene TRBJ2-7, with a possible D match to TRBD1 (7 bases). V lost 5 bases to trimming and J lost 5 bases, with 19 bases between them. Germline V lookup: CDR1 MNHNS, CDR2 SASEGT. This CDR3 spans 15 amino acids. CDR3 sequence (DNA): TGTGCCAGCAGTCCAACAGGGGAGGAGATTGACGAGCAGTACTTC. It codes for CASSPTGEEIDEQYF.

In its sample, this clonotype was seen many times. This sequence joins TRBV2 and TRBJ2-3, with 12 nucleotides matching TRBD1. CDR1 and CDR2 from the germline V gene are SNHLY and FYNNEI. The CDR3 is 15 residues long. V dropped 6 bases and J dropped 6; count of bases not matched to a gene: 7. The CDR3 spells CASRKGTGGEDTQYF. Here the CDR3 DNA reads TGTGCCAGCAGAAAAGGGACAGGGGGCGAGGATACGCAGTATTTT.

This clonotype has a handful of counts. This chain links TRBV6-1 with TRBJ1-2; no reliable D call. V was cut by 6 bases and J by 1 base, with 15 bases left in between. The CDR3 contains 15 residues. Germline values: CDR1 MNHNS, CDR2 SASEGT. The CDR3 sequence is CASSNFLGSNYGYTF. The CDR3 DNA reads as TGTGCCAGCAGCAACTTTCTAGGCAGTAACTATGGCTACACCTTC.

V gene TRBV12-3 or TRBV12-4 combines with J gene TRBJ1-1; 9 positions match TRBD1. The trim removed 5 bases at V and 4 bases at J, leaving 11 bases unmatched. The CDR3 is made up of 16 amino acids. The CDR3 coding sequence is TGTGCCAGCAGTCCGACAGGGGGGGGGGCCGGCACTGAAGCTTTCTTT. Encoded protein: CASSPTGGGAGTEAFF.

This chain uses TRBV6-6 with TRBJ2-1; D may be TRBD2 (6 bases). Between the trimmed V and J ends, which lost 1 base and 7 bases, there was a span of 41 bases. The CDR3 is 24 residues long. Germline V gene lookup returns CDR1 MNHNY and CDR2 SVGAGI (reference sequence). Written as DNA, the CDR3 is TGTGCCAGCAGTTACTTGGGAATTGGAATTGTGATCACGGGATGGAGGGCCGGCCGAAATGAGCAGTTCTTC. The encoded protein is CASSYLGIGIVITGWRAGRNEQFF.

The chain employs TRBV11-2 and TRBJ1-3, with D hard to call. With 5 bases removed from V and 4 bases from J, the gap between germline ends came to 12 bases. This CDR3 has 14 amino acids. Germline CDR1 is SGHAT and CDR2 is FQNNGV. Here the CDR3 reads CASSLLGGGNTIYF. The CDR3 nucleotides are TGTGCCAGCAGCCTATTGGGTGGGGGAAACACCATATATTTT. Filled out from reference TRBV11-2 and TRBJ1-3, the complete variable domain reads EAGVAQSPRYKIIEKRQSVAFWCNPISGHATLYWYQQILGQGPKLLIQFQNNGVVDDSQLPKDRFSAERLKGVDSTLKIQPAKLEDSAVYLCASSLLGGGNTIYFGEGSWLTVV.

In nucleotides, the CDR3 is TGTGCCAGCAGGGAGGGGGCGCGGTATCAGGCTACGCCCCAGCATTTT. Its translation: CASREGARYQATPQHF. The rearrangement links TRBV25-1 to TRBJ1-5; TRBD1 matches at 7 bases. Germline loops: CDR1 MGHDK, CDR2 SYGVNS. The CDR3 totals 16 residues. Unmatched junction bases numbered 17, after V lost 6 bases and J lost 9 bases.